The 19 T cell receptor beta chains below come from one sample, sequenced in a study of graft-versus-host responses after intestinal transplantation. Tissue processing of the graft released intraepithelial and lamina propria lymphocytes from it. Profiling relied on immunoSEQ multiplex PCR, and the TCRdb table lists in-frame clones only, not all of them. Here the sample spans thousands of clones, around 67% being singletons. Sequenced here: ileum tissue, sampled 494 days after intestinal transplant. These receptors came from a human patient who received an intestinal transplant, so some T cells may come from the graft donor.

This chain uses TRBV19 with TRBJ1-5, with D uncertain. V shed 4 bases and J shed 3 bases, with 10 bases lying between them. There are 14 residues in the CDR3. Germline loops: CDR1 LNHDA, CDR2 SQIVND (reference sequence). The CDR3 is CASSKMGDNQPQHF. The CDR3 DNA reads as TGTGCCAGTAGTAAGATGGGCGACAATCAGCCCCAGCATTTT.

Concerning this clone: This CDR3 is missing its conserved last phenylalanine or tryptophan, likely due to a read error. The DNA is omitted, as the CDR3 cannot be located on it reliably, and the CDR3 follows TCRdb's listing. V is TRBV5-5 and J is TRBJ2-7; the D segment call TRBD1 is taken from the table without a DNA check. 9 amino acids form the CDR3, both terminal residues included. In germline, CDR1 is SGHKS, CDR2 YYEKEE (reference sequence). Here the CDR3 reads CARNRALAL.

J is TRBJ2-1 and V is TRBV5-1; 16 bases agree with TRBD2. V was clipped by 4 bases and J by 1 base; unmatched bases: 14. Germline CDR1 and CDR2: SGHRS and YFSETQ. This CDR3 is 21 amino acids long. CDR3 coding DNA: TGCGCCAGCAGCCTGGGGGCGGTGGGACTAGCGGGAGGGCGTTCCTACAATGAGCAGTTCTTC. This gives the protein CASSLGAVGLAGGRSYNEQFF.

In this sample, this clone turned up once. The chain has TRBV4-2 and TRBJ1-5, with D uncertain. CDR1 and CDR2 (germline): LGHNA, YNFKEQ. CDR3 length equals 14 residues. V shed 5 bases and J shed 5 bases, with 13 bases lying between them. Here the CDR3 DNA reads TGTGCCAGCAGCTCAATCGGTACCGATCAGCCCCAGCATTTT. It translates to CASSSIGTDQPQHF.

V and J are TRBV2 and TRBJ2-7; D is unclear. The CDR3 is 14 residues long. Trimming stripped 7 bases from V and 0 bases from J, with 13 bases between. Germline CDR1 and CDR2: SNHLY and FYNNEI. The CDR3 DNA sequence: TGTGCCAGCAAGGTGGGTCCCAGCTCCTACGAGCAGTACTTC. Translation gives CASKVGPSSYEQYF.

The genes are TRBV7-2 and TRBJ2-5, with 7 positions matching TRBD2. This CDR3 is built from 13 residues. Germline lookup yields CDR1 SGHTA and CDR2 FQGNSA. V lost 0 bases and J lost 5; bases outside the gene matches: 0. In DNA, the CDR3 is TGTGCCAGCAGCTTAGCGGGAGGGGAGACCCAGTACTTC. Encoded protein: CASSLAGGETQYF.

The V gene is TRBV19, the J gene TRBJ2-2; 9 nucleotides align to TRBD2. CDR3 size: 15 residues. Germline loops: CDR1 LNHDA, CDR2 SQIVND (reference sequence). J lost 6 bases, V lost 3 bases, and 5 bases had no gene match. CDR3: CASSMFGTSPGELFF. For the CDR3, the DNA is TGTGCCAGTAGTATGTTTGGGACTAGCCCCGGGGAGCTGTTTTTT.

In regard to this clone: At the DNA level, this CDR3 is encoded by other sequences in the same sample as well. The chain joins TRBV9 to TRBJ2-7; TRBD1 matches 11 bases. Germline CDR1 SGDLS, CDR2 YYNGEE. Unmatched junction bases numbered 4, after V lost 0 bases and J lost 5 bases. This CDR3 region has 15 residues. CDR3 in amino acids: CASSVGGTGGDEQYF. CDR3 nucleotide sequence: TGTGCCAGCAGCGTAGGGGGGACAGGGGGGGACGAGCAGTACTTC.

The chain employs TRBV6-1 and TRBJ2-3; 10 bases align to TRBD2. This CDR3 comprises 16 residues. Trimming removed 0 bases from V and 4 bases from J; junction bases left unmatched: 4. Germline V gene lookup returns CDR1 MNHNS and CDR2 SASEGT. CDR3 coding DNA: TGTGCCAGCAGTGAAGCGCGGCTAGCGGGAGCAGATACGCAGTATTTT. Its protein is CASSEARLAGADTQYF.

Concerning this clone: Other DNA variants within this sample encode the same CDR3. The J gene is TRBJ2-7, the V gene TRBV6-1, with D maybe TRBD1 (5 bases). Trimming removed 2 bases at V and 2 bases at J, with 13 bases between. The CDR3 extends over 15 amino acids. Germline values: CDR1 MNHNS, CDR2 SASEGT. CDR3 bases: TGTGCCAGCAGTGAACCCGGGCAGGGTGCCTACGAGCAGTACTTC. Translating it yields CASSEPGQGAYEQYF.

The rearrangement links TRBV7-2 to TRBJ2-3; TRBD2 matches at 14 bases. With 5 bases clipped from V and 4 bases from J, the junction kept 5 bases outside the gene matches. The germline V gene has CDR1 SGHTA and CDR2 FQGNSA. The length of the CDR3 is 16 residues. CDR3: CASSKRLAGGPDTQYF. DNA for the CDR3: TGTGCCAGCAGCAAAAGACTAGCGGGGGGGCCAGATACGCAGTATTTT.

The chain is built from TRBV5-1 and TRBJ2-5, with D maybe TRBD2 (6 bases). In germline, CDR1 is SGHRS, CDR2 YFSETQ. This CDR3 is built from 16 residues. V was pared by 1 base and J by 5 bases, with 18 bases between. DNA for the CDR3: TGCGCCAGCAGCTTGAGGGCCGGCGGGACGGGGGAGACCCAGTACTTC. It encodes CASSLRAGGTGETQYF.

The V and J genes are TRBV7-3 and TRBJ2-1; TRBD2 matches 7 bases. Losses at the gene ends were 1 base for V and 4 bases for J; bases not matched to a gene: 7. The length of the CDR3 is 16 residues. Looked up from germline, CDR1 is SGHTA and CDR2 is FQGTGA. CDR3 nucleotides: TGTGCCAGCAGCTTAAGGCCCGGGACTACATACAATGAGCAGTTCTTC. The encoded protein is CASSLRPGTTYNEQFF.

DNA for the CDR3: TGTGCCAGCAGCTTAGCAGGTGGGGGCACAGATACGCAGTATTTT. This encodes CASSLAGGGTDTQYF. The chain recombines TRBV11-3 with TRBJ2-3; D remains unclear. Trimming cost V 1 base and J 1 base, with 9 bases left between them. This CDR3 has 15 residues. Germline CDR1 SGHNT, CDR2 YENEEA.

This chain joins TRBV19 and TRBJ2-7, with 7 bases fitting TRBD2. The CDR3 runs to 16 residues. Germline V gene sequence: CDR1 LNHDA, CDR2 SQIVND (reference sequence). V lost 4 bases, J lost 2 bases, and 11 bases stayed unmatched. The CDR3 is CASSTRRLAATYEQYF. The CDR3 DNA sequence: TGTGCCAGTAGTACCCGCCGGCTAGCGGCAACCTACGAGCAGTACTTC.

J is TRBJ2-5 and V is TRBV7-9; 11 bases align to TRBD2. V lost 1 base, J lost 5 bases, and 0 bases stayed unmatched. Germline CDR1 SEHNR, CDR2 FQNEAQ (reference sequence). The CDR3 runs 14 residues. This CDR3 is CASSLVAGGETQYF. The CDR3 DNA sequence: TGTGCCAGCAGCTTAGTAGCGGGAGGGGAGACCCAGTACTTC.

This rearrangement joins TRBV5-1 to TRBJ2-2; 7 nucleotides align to TRBD2. The germline V gene has CDR1 SGHRS and CDR2 YFSETQ. With V trimmed by 4 bases and J by 5 bases, 11 bases remained unmatched. This CDR3 is 16 amino acids long. DNA for the CDR3: TGCGCCAGCAGCAGTTTTGGGGTTAGCGGGACCGGGGAGCTGTTTTTT. This codes for CASSSFGVSGTGELFF.

This clone turned up a few times. The rearrangement uses TRBV7-9 and TRBJ2-2, with 10 bases lining up with TRBD1. The CDR3 totals 15 residues. Germline trimming cut 5 bases from V and 4 bases from J; bases unmatched to any gene: 4. Germline V gene data show CDR1 as SEHNR and CDR2 as FQNEAQ (reference sequence). This CDR3 is CASSTRDRGTGELFF. The CDR3 DNA follows: TGTGCCAGCAGCACCCGGGACAGGGGCACCGGGGAGCTGTTTTTT. Based on the CDR3 plus reference TRBV7-9 and TRBJ2-2, the full variable domain is DTGVSQNPRHKITKRGQNVTFRCDPISEHNRLYWYRQTLGQGPEFLTYFQNEAQLEKSRLLSDRFSAERPKGSFSTLEIQRTEQGDSAMYLCASSTRDRGTGELFFGEGSRLTVL.

Only a few counts were recorded for this clone. V gene TRBV18 combines with J gene TRBJ2-7; TRBD2 matches at 7 bases. The CDR3 consists of 12 residues. Germline CDR1 reads KGHSH; CDR2 reads LQKENI. After removal of 4 bases from V and 6 bases from J, the junction contained 3 bases not matched to a gene. CDR3 bases: TGTGCCAGCTCACGGACTAGGAGCGAGCAGTACTTC. It codes for CASSRTRSEQYF.